The 20 T cell receptor beta chains given below trace back to one sample, sequenced in a study of blood T cells in healthy people across ages. Primed by a sample-barcoded 5' primer and a J-beta primer mix, a second PCR proceeded for roughly 6 to 12 cycles. Using its own MiXCR run on the 5' RACE reads, TCRdb lists one record per CDR3 protein. The sample gives a few hundred thousand distinct CDR3 sequences, about 25% of which show up once; 3% to 4% is in the top ten. These records were also assigned to another study, of T cells of mothers and their children.

The sequenced sample consisted of blood. The receptors come from a boy aged 2 to 10 in good health.

This sequence joins TRBV5-1 and TRBJ2-7; D unclear. Per germline, CDR1 SGHRS and CDR2 YFSETQ. V was trimmed by 0 bases and J by 2 bases, leaving 9 bases between them. This CDR3 is built from 14 residues. The CDR3 loop is CASSLEITTYEQYF. CDR3 DNA: TGCGCCAGCAGCTTGGAGATAACAACCTACGAGCAGTACTTC.

J is TRBJ2-6 and V is TRBV6-1; 7 nucleotides align to TRBD1. This CDR3 has 16 residues. Germline values: CDR1 MNHNS, CDR2 SASEGT. V dropped 7 bases and J dropped 0; count of bases not matched to a gene: 6. The CDR3 spells CASTRDSISGANVLTF. The DNA of the CDR3 is TGTGCCAGCACCAGGGACAGCATCTCTGGGGCCAACGTCCTGACTTTC.

Comments on this clonotype: One end of the junction is discordant with germline, which a read error may explain. The J gene is TRBJ2-2, the V gene TRBV24-1; 7 nucleotides line up with TRBD1. Looked up from germline, CDR1 is KGHDR and CDR2 is SFDVKD. The CDR3 runs 14 residues. This CDR3 reads CATSDQGTAGELFF. CDR3 nucleotide sequence: TGCGCCACCAGTGACCAAGGGACAGCCGGGGAGCTGTTTTTT.

This clonotype was recorded a few times. The chain carries TRBV10-3 and TRBJ2-4; perhaps TRBD1 as D (6 bases). Germline V gene data show CDR1 as ENHRY and CDR2 as SYGVKD. The CDR3 spans 17 residues. Trimming took off 0 bases at V and 0 bases at J, with 12 bases between the two ends. The CDR3 nucleotides read TGTGCCATCAGTGAGTCGAGCGGACAGCTAGCCAAAAACATTCAGTACTTC. It yields the protein CAISESSGQLAKNIQYF.

The chain links TRBV20-1 to TRBJ2-5; unclear D gene. The J call may be mistaken, given a closer DNA end match to TRBJ2-7. Germline values: CDR1 DFQATT, CDR2 SNEGSKA (reference sequence). The CDR3 has 15 amino acids. The CDR3 DNA is TGCAGTGCCCTAGTTGGAGCTGGATTCTCCTACGAGCAGTACTTC. Residues: CSALVGAGFSYEQYF.

This clonotype has a handful of counts. The chain employs TRBV7-8 and TRBJ2-1, with D possibly being TRBD2 (5 bases). CDR1 and CDR2 (germline): SGHVS, FQNEAQ. The CDR3 runs 15 residues. Trimming cost V 2 bases and J 0 bases, with 8 bases left between them. The DNA for the CDR3 is TGTGCCAGCAGCTTAAAGCGGTTCTCCTACAATGAGCAGTTCTTC. Its translation is CASSLKRFSYNEQFF.

Points on this clonotype: The junction and the germline gene differ at one end; a read error may be behind it. This sequence joins TRBV5-6 and TRBJ2-5; 10 bases match TRBD1. The J call may be in error: the DNA end matches TRBJ2-7 better. The CDR3 loop spans 13 amino acids. Per the germline V gene, CDR1 is SGHDT and CDR2 is YYEEEE. CDR3 residues: CTSSFDRGLEQYF. DNA of the CDR3: TGTACCAGCAGCTTCGACAGGGGGCTCGAGCAGTACTTC.

The chain employs TRBV4-1 and TRBJ2-2; 8 bases map to TRBD2. CDR3 length: 13 amino acids. Trimming cost V 6 bases and J 4 bases; bases outside gene matches: 1. Germline CDR1 and CDR2: MGHRA and YSYEKL. Written as DNA, the CDR3 is TGCGCCAGCAGTAGCGGGGTCACCGGGGAGCTGTTTTTT. It translates to CASSSGVTGELFF.

This clonotype was counted between two and nine times. This sequence joins TRBV7-9 and TRBJ2-1; 7 bases map to TRBD1. The germline V gene encodes CDR1 SEHNR and CDR2 FQNEAQ (reference sequence). V was clipped by 4 bases and J by 4 bases; unmatched bases: 7. The CDR3 has 15 residues. CDR3 sequence reads: CASSYRTGPYNEQFF. The CDR3 nucleotides are TGTGCCAGCAGCTACAGGACAGGCCCTTACAATGAGCAGTTCTTC.

The chain links TRBV6-4 to TRBJ2-3; 10 bases are shared with TRBD1. The V segment lost 5 bases and the J segment 4 bases; nucleotides outside the gene matches: 9. The length of the CDR3 is 16 residues. Per the germline V gene, CDR1 is MRHNA and CDR2 is SNTAGT. CDR3 DNA sequence: TGTGCCAGCAGTCCCCCCCGGGACAGGGGCCCAGATACGCAGTATTTT. Residues: CASSPPRDRGPDTQYF.

This rearrangement joins TRBV5-1 to TRBJ2-2; D possibly uses TRBD1 or TRBD2 (5 bases each). V lost 3 bases, J lost 6 bases, and 18 bases lay in between. Germline V gene lookup returns CDR1 SGHRS and CDR2 YFSETQ. The CDR3 has 16 amino acids. CDR3 DNA: TGCGCCAGCAGCTCCCGGGACCAGAGGTCGTCCGGGGAGCTGTTTTTT. Translation gives CASSSRDQRSSGELFF. Filled out from reference TRBV5-1 and TRBJ2-2, the complete variable domain reads KAGVTQTPRYLIKTRGQQVTLSCSPISGHRSVSWYQQTPGQGLQFLFEYFSETQRNKGNFPGRFSGRQFSNSRSEMNVSTLELGDSALYLCASSSRDQRSSGELFFGEGSRLTVL.

This sequence joins TRBV21-1 and TRBJ2-1; the table's D gene call, TRBD1, was not cross checked with the DNA. TRBV21-1 is tagged as a pseudogene. The CDR3 runs 13 residues. CDR3 region: CASERDRGNEQFF. CDR3 nucleotides: TGTGCCAGCGAACGGGACAGGGGCAATGAGCAGTTCTTC.

The chain is built from TRBV20-1 and TRBJ2-5; the D gene is possibly TRBD2 (6 bases). CDR3 length equals 14 residues. Germline assignment: CDR1 DFQATT and CDR2 SNEGSKA (reference sequence). Between the trimmed V and J ends, which lost 3 bases and 3 bases, there was a span of 14 bases. CDR3 nucleotide sequence: TGCAGTGCTAGGGTGGGGGGACCCAAAGAGACCCAGTACTTC. Translated, it gives CSARVGGPKETQYF.

The J gene is TRBJ1-1, the V gene TRBV9; D remains unclear. CDR3 length: 13 residues. V lost 4 bases and J lost 4, with 11 bases in between. In germline, CDR1 is SGDLS, CDR2 YYNGEE. For the CDR3, the DNA is TGTGCCAGCAGCCTAGGGTTGGTCACTGAAGCTTTCTTT. Translation: CASSLGLVTEAFF.

The gene calls are TRBV30 and TRBJ1-5; D remains unclear. Germline CDR1 GTSNPN, CDR2 SVGIG (reference sequence). This CDR3 region has 13 residues. Deletions cut 7 bases from V and 2 bases from J, with 12 bases between. The CDR3 DNA reads as TGTGCCTCGGATGGGGTGGGCAATCAGCCCCAGCATTTT. Translation gives CASDGVGNQPQHF.

This clonotype was recorded a few times. The CDR3 is CSARRALLAKNIQYF. DNA for the CDR3: TGCAGTGCTAGGAGGGCCCTCCTAGCCAAAAACATTCAGTACTTC. This rearrangement joins TRBV20-1 to TRBJ2-4, with a weak D call TRBD2 (5 bases). CDR3 size: 15 residues. The germline CDR1 and CDR2 sequences are DFQATT and SNEGSKA (reference sequence). Trimming stripped 3 bases from V and 0 bases from J, with 12 bases between.

The J gene is TRBJ1-5, the V gene TRBV29-1, with D possibly being TRBD1 (5 bases). V was shortened by 7 bases and J by 3 bases, with 16 bases between the two germline ends. There are 14 residues in the CDR3. The germline V gene has CDR1 SQVTM and CDR2 ANQGSEA. CDR3 sequence (DNA): TGCAGCGCATTTCTCCGGGACCCCAATCAGCCCCAGCATTTT. Its protein product is CSAFLRDPNQPQHF.

The genes are TRBV12-3 or TRBV12-4 and TRBJ1-1; TRBD1 might be the D (5 bases). V shed 6 bases and J shed 0 bases, with 14 bases lying between them. CDR3 length: 15 residues. For the CDR3, the DNA is TGTGCCAGCAGCACGGGGGGTCGAATGAACACTGAAGCTTTCTTT. Amino acids: CASSTGGRMNTEAFF.

This chain connects TRBV29-1 to TRBJ2-2; 8 positions match TRBD1. The CDR3 sequence is 16 residues long. V lost 3 bases and J lost 3; bases outside the gene matches: 9. The germline V gene encodes CDR1 SQVTM and CDR2 ANQGSEA. DNA for the CDR3: TGCAGCGTTGAGCTCACTGACAGGGGCGACACCGGGGAGCTGTTTTTT. Translation gives CSVELTDRGDTGELFF.

The V gene is TRBV29-1, the J gene TRBJ2-1, with 7 bases fitting TRBD2. Germline loops: CDR1 SQVTM, CDR2 ANQGSEA. V trimming: 4 bases; J trimming: 10 bases; junction bases outside the gene matches: 7. The CDR3 is made up of 12 amino acids. The CDR3 bases are TGCAGCGTTGGGGGGGGAGTAGGGGAGCAGTTCTTC. Its protein product is CSVGGGVGEQFF.